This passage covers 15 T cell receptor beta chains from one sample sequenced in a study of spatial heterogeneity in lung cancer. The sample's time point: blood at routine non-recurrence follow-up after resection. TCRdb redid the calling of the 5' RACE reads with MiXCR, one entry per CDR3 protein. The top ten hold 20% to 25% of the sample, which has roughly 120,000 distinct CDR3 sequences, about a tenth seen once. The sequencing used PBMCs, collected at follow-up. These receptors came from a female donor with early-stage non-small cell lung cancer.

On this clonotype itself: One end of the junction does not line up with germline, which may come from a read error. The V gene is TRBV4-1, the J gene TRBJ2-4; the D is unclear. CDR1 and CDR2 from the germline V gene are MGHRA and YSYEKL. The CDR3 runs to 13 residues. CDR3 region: CAGSQDVSSIQYF. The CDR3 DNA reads TGCGCCGGCAGCCAAGATGTCAGCTCAATTCAGTACTTC.

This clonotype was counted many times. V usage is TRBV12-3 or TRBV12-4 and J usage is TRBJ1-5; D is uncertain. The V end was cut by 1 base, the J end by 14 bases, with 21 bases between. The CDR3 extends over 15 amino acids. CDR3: CASSLGAFALRLKHF. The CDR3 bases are TGTGCCAGCAGTTTAGGGGCGTTCGCACTCCGACTCAAGCATTTT.

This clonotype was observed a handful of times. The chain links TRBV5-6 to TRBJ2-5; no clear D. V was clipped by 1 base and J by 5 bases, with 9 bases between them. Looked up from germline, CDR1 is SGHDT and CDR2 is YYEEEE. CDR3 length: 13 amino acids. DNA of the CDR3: TGTGCCAGCAGCTTGACTACCGGGGAGACCCAGTACTTC. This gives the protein CASSLTTGETQYF.

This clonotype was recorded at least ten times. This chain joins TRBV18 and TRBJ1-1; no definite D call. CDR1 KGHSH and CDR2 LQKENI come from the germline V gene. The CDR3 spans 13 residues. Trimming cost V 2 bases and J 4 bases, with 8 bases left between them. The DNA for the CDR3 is TGTGCCAGCTCACCAACCACGCGCACTGAAGCTTTCTTT. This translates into CASSPTTRTEAFF.

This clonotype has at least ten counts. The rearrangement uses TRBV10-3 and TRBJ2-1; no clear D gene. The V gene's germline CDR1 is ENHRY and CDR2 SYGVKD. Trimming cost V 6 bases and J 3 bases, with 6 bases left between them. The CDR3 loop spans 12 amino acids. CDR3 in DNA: TGTGCCATCAGCCCCGACTACAATGAGCAGTTCTTC. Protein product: CAISPDYNEQFF.

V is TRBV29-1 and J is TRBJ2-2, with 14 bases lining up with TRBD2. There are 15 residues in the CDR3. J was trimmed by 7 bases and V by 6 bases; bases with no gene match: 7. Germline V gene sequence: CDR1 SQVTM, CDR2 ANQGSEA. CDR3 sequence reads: CSVRTSGRKGGELFF. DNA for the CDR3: TGCAGCGTACGGACTAGCGGGAGGAAGGGCGGGGAGCTGTTTTTT.

In nucleotides, the CDR3 is TGTGCCAGCTCACAACAGGGCCATAGCAATCAGCCCCAGCATTTT. This sequence encodes CASSQQGHSNQPQHF. The chain joins TRBV18 to TRBJ1-5, with D possibly matching TRBD1 (6 bases). With 4 bases removed from V and 0 bases from J, the gap between germline ends came to 10 bases. Looked up from germline, CDR1 is KGHSH and CDR2 is LQKENI. This CDR3 has 15 amino acids. Complete variable domain (other parts from reference TRBV18 and TRBJ1-5): NAGVMQNPRHLVRRRGQEARLRCSPMKGHSHVYWYRQLPEEGLKFMVYLQKENIIDESGMPKERFSAEFPKEGPSILRIQQVVRGDSAAYFCASSQQGHSNQPQHFGDGTRLSIL.

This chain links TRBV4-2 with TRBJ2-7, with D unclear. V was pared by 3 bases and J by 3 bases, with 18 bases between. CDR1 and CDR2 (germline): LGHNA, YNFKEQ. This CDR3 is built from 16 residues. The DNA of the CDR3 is TGTGCCAGCAGCCAGGGGTTTACCTCCACAATCTACGAGCAGTACTTC. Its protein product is CASSQGFTSTIYEQYF.

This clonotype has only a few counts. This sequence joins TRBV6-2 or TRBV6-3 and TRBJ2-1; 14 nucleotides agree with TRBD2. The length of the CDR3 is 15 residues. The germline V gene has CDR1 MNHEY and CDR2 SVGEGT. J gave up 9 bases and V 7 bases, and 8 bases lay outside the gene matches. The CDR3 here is CASKATSGRAFEQFF. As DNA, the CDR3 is TGTGCCAGCAAGGCGACTAGCGGGAGGGCATTTGAGCAGTTCTTC.

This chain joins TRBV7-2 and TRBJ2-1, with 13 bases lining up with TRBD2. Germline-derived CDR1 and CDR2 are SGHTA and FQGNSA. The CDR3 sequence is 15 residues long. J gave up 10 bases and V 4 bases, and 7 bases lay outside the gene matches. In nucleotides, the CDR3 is TGTGCCAGCAGCTCAGGACTAGCGGGAGTAGAGGAGCAGTTCTTC. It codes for CASSSGLAGVEEQFF. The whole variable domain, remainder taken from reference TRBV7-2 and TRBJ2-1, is GAGVSQSPSNKVTEKGKDVELRCDPISGHTALYWYRQSLGQGLEFLIYFQGNSAPDKSGLPSDRFSAERTGGSVSTLTIQRTQQEDSAVYLCASSSGLAGVEEQFFGPGTRLTVL.

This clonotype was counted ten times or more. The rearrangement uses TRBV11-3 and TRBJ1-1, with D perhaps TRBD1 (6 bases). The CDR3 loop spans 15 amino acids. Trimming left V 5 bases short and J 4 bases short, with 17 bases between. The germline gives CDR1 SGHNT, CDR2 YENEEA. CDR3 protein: CASSPANRVGTEAFF. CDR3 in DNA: TGTGCCAGCAGCCCAGCAAACAGGGTTGGCACTGAAGCTTTCTTT.

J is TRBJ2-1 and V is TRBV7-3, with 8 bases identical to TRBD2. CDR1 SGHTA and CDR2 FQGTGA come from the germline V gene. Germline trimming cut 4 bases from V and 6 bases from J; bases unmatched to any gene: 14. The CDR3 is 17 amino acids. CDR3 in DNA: TGTGCCAGCAGCTCGGGACTAGGGTGGGAAAGCGGCAATGAGCAGTTCTTC. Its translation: CASSSGLGWESGNEQFF.

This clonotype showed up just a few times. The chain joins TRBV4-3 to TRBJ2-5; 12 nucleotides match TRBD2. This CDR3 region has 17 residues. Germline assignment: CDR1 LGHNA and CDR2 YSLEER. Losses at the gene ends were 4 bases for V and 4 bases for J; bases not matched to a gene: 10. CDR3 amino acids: CASSPEGTSGWGETQYF. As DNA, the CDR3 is TGCGCCAGCAGCCCAGAGGGGACTAGCGGGTGGGGAGAGACCCAGTACTTC.

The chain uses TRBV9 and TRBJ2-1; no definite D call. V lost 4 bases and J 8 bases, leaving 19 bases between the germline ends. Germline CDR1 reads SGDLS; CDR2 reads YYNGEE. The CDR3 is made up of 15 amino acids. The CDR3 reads CASSPQVRSSYEQFF. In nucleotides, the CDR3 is TGTGCCAGCAGCCCGCAGGTTAGGTCTAGTTATGAGCAGTTCTTC.

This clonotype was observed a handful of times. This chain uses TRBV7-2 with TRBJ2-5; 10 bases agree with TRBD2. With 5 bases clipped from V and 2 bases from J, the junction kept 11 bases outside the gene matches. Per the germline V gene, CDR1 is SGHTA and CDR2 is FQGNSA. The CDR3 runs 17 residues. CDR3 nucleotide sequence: TGTGCCAGCAGCCGGACTAGCGGTACCCCCCTACAAGAGACCCAGTACTTC. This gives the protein CASSRTSGTPLQETQYF.